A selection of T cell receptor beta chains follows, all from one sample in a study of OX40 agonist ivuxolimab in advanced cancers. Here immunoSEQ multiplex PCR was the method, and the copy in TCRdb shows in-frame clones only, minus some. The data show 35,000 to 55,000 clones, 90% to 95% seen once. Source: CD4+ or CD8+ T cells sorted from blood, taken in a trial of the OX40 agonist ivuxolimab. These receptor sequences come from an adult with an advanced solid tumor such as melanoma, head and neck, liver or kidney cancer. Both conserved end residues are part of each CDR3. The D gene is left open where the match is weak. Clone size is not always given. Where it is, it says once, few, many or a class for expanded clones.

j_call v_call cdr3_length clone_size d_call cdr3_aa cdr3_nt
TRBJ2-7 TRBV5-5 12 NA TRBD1 CASSRDRGLQYF TGTGCCAGCAGCAGGGACAGGGGGCTTCAGTACTTC
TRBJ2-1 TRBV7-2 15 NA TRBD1 CASSLMIGGVNEQFF TGTGCCAGCAGCTTAATGATAGGGGGCGTAAATGAGCAGTTCTTC
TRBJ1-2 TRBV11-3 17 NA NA CASSFRDTEAGNYGYTF TGTGCCAGCAGCTTCCGGGACACCGAAGCAGGGAACTATGGCTACACCTTC
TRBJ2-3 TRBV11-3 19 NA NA CASSKTPGHLLSSTDTQYF TGTGCCAGCAGCAAAACACCGGGACACCTACTGTCTAGCACAGATACGCAGTATTTT
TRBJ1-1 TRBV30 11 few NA CAWSEGAEAFF TGTGCCTGGAGCGAGGGGGCTGAAGCTTTCTTT
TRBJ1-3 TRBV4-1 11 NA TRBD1 CASSLGTEIYF TGCGCCAGCAGCCTAGGGACAGAAATCTATTTT
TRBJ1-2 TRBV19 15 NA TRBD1 CASSLDRVANYGYTF TGTGCCAGTAGCCTCGACAGGGTGGCTAACTATGGCTACACCTTC
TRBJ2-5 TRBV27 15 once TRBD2 CASSPLAGGRETQYF TGTGCCAGCAGTCCATTAGCGGGAGGGCGGGAGACCCAGTACTTC
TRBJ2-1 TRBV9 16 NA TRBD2 CASSPAGRAYYNEQFF TGTGCCAGCAGCCCCGCAGGGAGGGCTTACTACAATGAGCAGTTCTTC
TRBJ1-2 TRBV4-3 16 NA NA CASSQDRGRANYGYTF TGCGCCAGCAGCCAAGATCGGGGCAGGGCGAACTATGGCTACACCTTC
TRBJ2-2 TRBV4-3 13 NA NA CASSQENTGELFF TGCGCCAGCAGCCAAGAGAACACCGGGGAGCTGTTTTTT
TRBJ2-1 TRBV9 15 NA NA CASSVESSRGNEQFF TGTGCCAGCAGCGTAGAGTCATCCAGGGGCAATGAGCAGTTCTTC
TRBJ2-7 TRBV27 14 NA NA CASSFGLGDYEQYF TGTGCCAGCAGTTTTGGGCTAGGGGACTACGAGCAGTACTTC
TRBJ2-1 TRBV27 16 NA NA CASSFGDSDRSGEQFF TGTGCCAGCAGTTTTGGGGACTCCGACCGGTCGGGGGAGCAGTTCTTC
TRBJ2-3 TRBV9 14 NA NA CASSVEGGTDTQYF TGTGCCAGCAGCGTAGAAGGGGGCACAGATACGCAGTATTTT
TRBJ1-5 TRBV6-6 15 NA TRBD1 CASSRWTGGGQPQHF TGTGCCAGCAGTCGCTGGACAGGGGGCGGACAGCCCCAGCATTTT
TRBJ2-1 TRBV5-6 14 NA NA CASRMGRGGYEQFF TGTGCCAGCAGAATGGGGCGGGGTGGGTATGAGCAGTTCTTC
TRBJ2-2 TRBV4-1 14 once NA CASSQEGPPGELFF TGCGCCAGCAGCCAAGAGGGGCCCCCCGGGGAGCTGTTTTTT
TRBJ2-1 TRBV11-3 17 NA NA CASSLDRGGWHSNEQFF TGTGCCAGCAGCTTAGACCGAGGAGGTTGGCATTCTAATGAGCAGTTCTTC
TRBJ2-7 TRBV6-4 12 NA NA CARTRQAYEQYF TGTGCCAGGACGCGACAGGCCTACGAGCAGTACTTC
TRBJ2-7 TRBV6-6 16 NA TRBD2 CASSFGRGGFSYEQYF TGTGCCAGCAGTTTCGGTCGCGGGGGGTTCTCCTACGAGCAGTACTTC
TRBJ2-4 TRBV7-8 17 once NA CASSPRTGGSAKNIQYF TGTGCCAGCAGCCCCCGGACAGGAGGGTCAGCCAAAAACATTCAGTACTTC
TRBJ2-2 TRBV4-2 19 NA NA CASSQDNLQTSSNTGELFF TGTGCCAGCAGCCAAGATAATCTACAGACCTCCTCGAACACCGGGGAGCTGTTTTTT
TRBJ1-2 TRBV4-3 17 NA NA CASSQGATGRQVYGYTF TGCGCCAGCAGCCAAGGGGCAACCGGGCGGCAGGTCTATGGCTACACCTTC
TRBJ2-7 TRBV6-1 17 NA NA CASSDTRMYSRGYEQYF TGTGCCAGCAGTGATACTCGTATGTACTCTCGCGGTTACGAGCAGTACTTC
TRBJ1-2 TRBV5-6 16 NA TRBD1 CASSLALTGGNYGYTF TGTGCCAGCAGCTTGGCCCTCACAGGGGGCAACTATGGCTACACCTTC
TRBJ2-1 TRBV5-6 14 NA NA CASSSKLGYNEQFF TGTGCCAGCAGCTCGAAACTAGGATACAATGAGCAGTTCTTC
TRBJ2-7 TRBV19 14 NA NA CASSPGGQSGEQYF TGTGCCAGTAGCCCAGGGGGGCAATCGGGTGAGCAGTACTTC
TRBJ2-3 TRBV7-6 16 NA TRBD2 CASSPLAGVATDTQYF TGTGCCAGCAGCCCATTAGCGGGAGTAGCCACAGATACGCAGTATTTT
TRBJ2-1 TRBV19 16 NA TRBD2 CASRNWRERSYNEQFF TGTGCCAGTAGGAATTGGCGGGAGCGAAGCTACAATGAGCAGTTCTTC
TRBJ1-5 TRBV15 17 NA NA CATSRDMGMERNQPQHF TGTGCCACCAGCAGAGATATGGGCATGGAACGAAATCAGCCCCAGCATTTT
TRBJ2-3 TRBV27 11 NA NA CASSLGDTQYF TGTGCCAGCAGTTTAGGGGATACGCAGTATTTT
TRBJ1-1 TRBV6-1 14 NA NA CASSEVGVGTEAFF TGTGCCAGCAGTGAAGTTGGGGTGGGCACTGAAGCTTTCTTT
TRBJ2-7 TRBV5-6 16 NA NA CASSLVWRETSYEQYF TGTGCCAGCAGCTTGGTATGGAGGGAGACCTCCTACGAGCAGTACTTC
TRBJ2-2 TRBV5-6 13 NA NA CASSLGGTGELFF TGTGCCAGCAGCTTGGGGGGCACCGGGGAGCTGTTTTTT
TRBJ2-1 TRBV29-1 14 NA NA CSIEDGSSYNEQFF TGCAGCATAGAAGACGGTAGCTCCTACAATGAGCAGTTCTTC
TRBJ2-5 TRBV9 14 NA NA CASSVDGTQETQYF TGTGCCAGCAGCGTAGATGGTACACAAGAGACCCAGTACTTC
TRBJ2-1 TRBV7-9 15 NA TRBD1 CASSAPGTVNNEQFF TGTGCCAGCAGCGCTCCCGGGACAGTCAACAATGAGCAGTTCTTC
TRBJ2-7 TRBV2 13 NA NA CVARGNRSYEQYF TGTGTGGCCCGTGGAAACCGCTCCTACGAGCAGTACTTC
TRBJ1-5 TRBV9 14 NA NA CASSVDQGNQPQHF TGTGCCAGCAGCGTAGATCAGGGGAATCAGCCCCAGCATTTT
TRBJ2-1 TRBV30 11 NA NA CASTTRDEQFF TGTGCCTCGACGACTAGGGATGAGCAGTTCTTC
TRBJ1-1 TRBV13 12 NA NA CASSLGLYGAFF TGTGCCAGCAGCTTAGGGCTATACGGCGCTTTCTTT
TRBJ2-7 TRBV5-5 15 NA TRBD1 CASSSPGQGTSEQYF TGTGCCAGCAGTAGTCCGGGACAGGGTACGAGCGAGCAGTACTTC
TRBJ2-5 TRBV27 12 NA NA CASGSWGETQYF TGTGCCAGCGGATCTTGGGGAGAGACCCAGTACTTC
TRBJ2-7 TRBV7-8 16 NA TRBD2 CASSLVASGISYEQYF TGTGCCAGCAGCTTAGTGGCTAGCGGGATCTCCTACGAGCAGTACTTC
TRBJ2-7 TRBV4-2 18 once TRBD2 CASSQVALSVAGGHEQYF TGTGCCAGCAGCCAAGTGGCCCTTTCTGTAGCGGGAGGTCACGAGCAGTACTTC
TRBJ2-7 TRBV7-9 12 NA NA CASSLVAKEQYF TGTGCCAGCAGCTTGGTCGCGAAGGAGCAGTACTTC
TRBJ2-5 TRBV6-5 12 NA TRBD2 CASSYSGETQYF TGTGCCAGCAGTTATAGCGGGGAGACCCAGTACTTC
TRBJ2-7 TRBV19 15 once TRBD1 CASRPGQGTFYEQYF TGTGCCAGTAGGCCTGGACAGGGGACCTTTTACGAGCAGTACTTC
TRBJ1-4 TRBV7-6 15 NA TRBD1 CASSSSTGGYEKLFF TGTGCCAGCAGCTCCTCGACAGGGGGATATGAAAAACTGTTTTTT
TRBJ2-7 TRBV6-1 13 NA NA CASISQLSYEQYF TGTGCCAGCATAAGCCAGTTATCCTACGAGCAGTACTTC
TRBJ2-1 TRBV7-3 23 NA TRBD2 CASSLKVGGDRVLSGSRDNEQFF TGTGCCAGCAGCTTAAAAGTGGGGGGAGACAGGGTCCTTAGCGGGAGTCGGGACAATGAGCAGTTCTTC
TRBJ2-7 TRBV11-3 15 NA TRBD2 CASSLWTSGSYEQYF TGTGCCAGCAGCTTATGGACTAGCGGGAGTTACGAGCAGTACTTC
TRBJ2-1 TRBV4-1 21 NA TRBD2 CASSQWVVPWGLAGGYNEQFF TGCGCCAGCAGCCAATGGGTGGTGCCCTGGGGACTAGCGGGAGGGTACAATGAGCAGTTCTTC
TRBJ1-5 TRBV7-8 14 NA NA CATSPRQGNQPQHF TGTGCCACCTCGCCGAGACAGGGCAATCAGCCCCAGCATTTT
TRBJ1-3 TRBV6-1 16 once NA CASSEPREISGNTIYF TGTGCCAGCAGTGAGCCCCGGGAGATCTCTGGAAACACCATATATTTT
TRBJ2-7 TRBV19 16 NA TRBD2 CASSIDLLAGGSEQYF TGTGCCAGTAGTATAGATCTCCTAGCGGGAGGTTCGGAGCAGTACTTC